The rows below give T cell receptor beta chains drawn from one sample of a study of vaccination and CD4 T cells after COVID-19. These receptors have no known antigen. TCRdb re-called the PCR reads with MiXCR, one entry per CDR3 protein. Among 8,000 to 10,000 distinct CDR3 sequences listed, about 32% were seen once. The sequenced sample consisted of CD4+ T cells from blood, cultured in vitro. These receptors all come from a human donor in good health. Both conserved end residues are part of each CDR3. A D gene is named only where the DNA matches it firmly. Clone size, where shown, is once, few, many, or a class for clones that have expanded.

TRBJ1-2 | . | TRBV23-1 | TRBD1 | CASSRQGNYGYTF | TGCGCCAGCAGTCGACAGGGGAACTATGGCTACACCTTC
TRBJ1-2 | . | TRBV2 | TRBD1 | CASMGVRDSYGYTF | TGTGCCAGCATGGGGGTCCGGGACAGCTATGGCTACACCTTC
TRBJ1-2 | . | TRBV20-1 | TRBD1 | CRTGDKGGYTF | TGCAGAACAGGGGATAAAGGTGGCTACACCTTC
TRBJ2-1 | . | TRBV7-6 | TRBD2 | CASSSMTSGTYNEQFF | TGTGCCAGCAGCTCCATGACTAGCGGGACCTACAATGAGCAGTTCTTC
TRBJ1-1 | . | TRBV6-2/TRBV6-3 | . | CASSYSTGLEVTEAFF | TGTGCCAGCAGTTACTCTACAGGGCTTGAGGTCACTGAAGCTTTCTTT
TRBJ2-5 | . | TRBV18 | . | CASSPIGQRSQETQYF | TGTGCCAGCTCACCAATTGGACAGAGGAGCCAAGAGACCCAGTACTTC
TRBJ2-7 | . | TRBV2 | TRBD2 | CASSVLAGNSYEQYF | TGTGCCAGCAGTGTGCTAGCGGGCAACTCCTACGAGCAGTACTTC
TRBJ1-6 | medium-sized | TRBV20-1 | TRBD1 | CSAIRQGDGSPLHF | TGCAGTGCTATTAGACAGGGGGATGGTTCACCCCTCCACTTT
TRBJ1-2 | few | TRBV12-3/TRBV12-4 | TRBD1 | CASSPGQGNGYTF | TGTGCCAGCAGTCCCGGACAGGGGAATGGCTACACCTTC
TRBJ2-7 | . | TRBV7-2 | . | CASSLDQGRAYEQYF | TGTGCCAGCAGCTTAGATCAGGGGAGGGCCTACGAGCAGTACTTC
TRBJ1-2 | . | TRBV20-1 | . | CSASPFHGGGYTF | TGCAGTGCTAGCCCCTTCCACGGGGGTGGCTACACCTTC
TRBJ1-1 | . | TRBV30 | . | CAWSPMNTEAFF | TGTGCCTGGAGTCCAATGAACACTGAAGCTTTCTTT
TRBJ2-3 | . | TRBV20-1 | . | CSANGRTVFTDTQYF | TGCAGTGCTAACGGGAGGACAGTTTTCACAGATACGCAGTATTTT
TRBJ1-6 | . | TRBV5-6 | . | CASRWGGQSSYNSPLHF | TGTGCCAGCAGATGGGGCGGACAGAGCTCCTATAATTCACCCCTCCACTTT
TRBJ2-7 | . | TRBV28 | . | CASTPKWGYEQYF | TGTGCCAGCACCCCCAAATGGGGTTACGAGCAGTACTTC
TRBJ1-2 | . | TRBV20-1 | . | CSARKQARGYTF | TGCAGTGCTAGAAAACAGGCTCGCGGCTACACCTTC
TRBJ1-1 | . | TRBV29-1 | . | CSFAPDGVNTEAFF | TGCAGTTTTGCCCCAGACGGAGTGAACACTGAAGCTTTCTTT
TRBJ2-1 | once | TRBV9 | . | CASSGGASYNEQFF | TGTGCCAGCAGCGGCGGGGCCTCATACAATGAGCAGTTCTTC
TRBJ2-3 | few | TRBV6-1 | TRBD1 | CASIPTGTDTQYF | TGTGCCAGCATTCCGACAGGGACAGATACGCAGTATTTT
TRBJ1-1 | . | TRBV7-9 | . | CASSLGQGAFF | TGTGCCAGCAGCTTAGGGCAGGGAGCTTTCTTT
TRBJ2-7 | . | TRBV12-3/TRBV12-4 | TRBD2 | CASSGPGLAGGQYF | TGTGCCAGCAGCGGTCCCGGACTAGCGGGAGGGCAGTACTTC
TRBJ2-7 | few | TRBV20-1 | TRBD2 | CSAISGLAGGYEQYF | TGCAGTGCTATATCGGGACTAGCGGGAGGCTACGAGCAGTACTTC
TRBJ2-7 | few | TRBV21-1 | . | CASSKILRAGGTYEQYF | TGTGCCAGCAGCAAGATTTTACGAGCGGGAGGTACCTACGAGCAGTACTTC
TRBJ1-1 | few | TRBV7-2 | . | CASMLAEVNTEAFF | TGTGCCAGCATGCTCGCAGAAGTGAACACTGAAGCTTTCTTT
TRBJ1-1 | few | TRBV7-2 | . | CASSSLRGNTEAFF | TGTGCCAGCAGCTCCCTGAGAGGGAACACTGAAGCTTTCTTT
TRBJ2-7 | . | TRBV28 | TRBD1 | CASSLSGTVSSYEQYF | TGTGCCAGCAGCTTATCCGGGACAGTAAGCTCCTACGAGCAGTACTTC
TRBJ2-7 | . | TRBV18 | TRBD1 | CASSVGQGEREQYF | TGTGCCAGCTCAGTTGGACAGGGGGAGAGGGAGCAGTACTTC
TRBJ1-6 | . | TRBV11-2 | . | CASSLDAGYNSPLHF | TGTGCCAGCAGCTTAGATGCAGGGTATAATTCACCCCTCCACTTT
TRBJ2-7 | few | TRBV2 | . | CASSEGGSGHEQYF | TGTGCCAGCAGTGAAGGAGGGAGTGGCCACGAGCAGTACTTC
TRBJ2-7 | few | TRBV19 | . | CASSMRGSSYEQYF | TGTGCCAGTAGTATGAGGGGGAGCTCCTACGAGCAGTACTTC
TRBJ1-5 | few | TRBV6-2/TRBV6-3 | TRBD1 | CASRLTGANNQPQHF | TGTGCCAGCAGATTGACAGGGGCGAACAATCAGCCCCAGCATTTT
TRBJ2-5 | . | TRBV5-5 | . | CASSRGPQYQETQYF | TGTGCCAGCAGTAGGGGACCTCAGTACCAAGAGACCCAGTACTTC
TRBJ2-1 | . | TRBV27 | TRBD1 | CASRNPRDRGTYNEQFF | TGTGCCAGCCGCAATCCCCGGGACAGGGGCACCTACAATGAGCAGTTCTTC
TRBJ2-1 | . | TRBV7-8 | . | CASSLRGEQFF | TGTGCCAGCAGCTTAAGGGGGGAGCAGTTCTTC
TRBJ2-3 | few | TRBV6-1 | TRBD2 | CASSAGGRSTDTQYF | TGTGCCAGCAGTGCTGGCGGGAGGAGCACAGATACGCAGTATTTT
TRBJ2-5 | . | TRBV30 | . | CAWSLKGETQYF | TGTGCCTGGAGCCTCAAGGGGGAGACCCAGTACTTC
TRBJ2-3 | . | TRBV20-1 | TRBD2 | CSARDTSGPTDTQYF | TGCAGTGCTAGAGATACTAGCGGCCCCACAGATACGCAGTATTTT
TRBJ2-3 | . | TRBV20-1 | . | CSANLPGPQTDTQYF | TGCAGTGCTAACCTTCCGGGACCCCAAACAGATACGCAGTATTTT
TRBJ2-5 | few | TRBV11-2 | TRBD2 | CASSRGASGRGPQGTQYF | TGTGCCAGCAGCCGAGGGGCTAGCGGGAGGGGACCACAGGGGACCCAGTACTTC
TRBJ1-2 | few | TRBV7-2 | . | CASSLGAGRNHGYTF | TGTGCCAGCAGCTTAGGGGCAGGGAGAAACCATGGCTACACCTTC
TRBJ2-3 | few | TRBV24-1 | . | CATSHGLLSGPVGRDTQYF | TGTGCCACCAGCCATGGACTCCTTAGCGGCCCCGTGGGTCGGGATACGCAGTATTTT
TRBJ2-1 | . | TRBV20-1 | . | CSAILRGNEQFF | TGCAGTGCTATCTTACGGGGGAATGAGCAGTTCTTC
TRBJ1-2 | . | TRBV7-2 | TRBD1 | CASSSYNRGLYGYTF | TGTGCCAGCAGCTCGTATAACAGGGGACTCTATGGCTACACCTTC
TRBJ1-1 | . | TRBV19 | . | CASNREGDTEAFF | TGTGCCAGTAACAGGGAGGGGGACACTGAAGCTTTCTTT
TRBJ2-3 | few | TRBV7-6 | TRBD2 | CASSSGTSGRITDTQYF | TGTGCCAGCAGCTCTGGGACTAGCGGGAGAATCACAGATACGCAGTATTTT
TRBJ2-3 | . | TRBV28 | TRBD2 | CASSFLAGGTDTQYF | TGTGCCAGCAGTTTCCTAGCGGGAGGCACAGATACGCAGTATTTT
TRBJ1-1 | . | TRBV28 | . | CASISGALNTEAFF | TGTGCCAGCATTTCGGGGGCCCTGAACACTGAAGCTTTCTTT
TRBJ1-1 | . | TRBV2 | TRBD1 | CASSPDRARPEAFF | TGTGCCAGCAGTCCGGACAGGGCGAGGCCTGAAGCTTTCTTT
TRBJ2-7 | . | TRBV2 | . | CASSEARGGVSYEQYF | TGTGCCAGCAGTGAAGCGCGTGGGGGAGTGAGCTACGAGCAGTACTTC
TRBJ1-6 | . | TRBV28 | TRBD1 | CASSLGSDRTSPLHF | TGTGCCAGCAGTTTAGGGTCGGACAGGACGTCACCCCTCCACTTT
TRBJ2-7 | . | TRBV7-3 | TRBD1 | CASSFGTGSGEQYF | TGTGCCAGCAGCTTTGGGACAGGGTCGGGCGAGCAGTACTTC
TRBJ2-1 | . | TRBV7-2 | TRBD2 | CASSRRAGYNEQFF | TGTGCCAGCAGCCGCCGAGCGGGATACAATGAGCAGTTCTTC
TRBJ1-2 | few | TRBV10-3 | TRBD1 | CAISQGGDYYGYTF | TGTGCCATCAGTCAGGGGGGGGACTATTATGGCTACACCTTC
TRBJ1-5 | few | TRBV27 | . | CASSPRQAYSNQPQHF | TGTGCCAGCAGTCCCCGACAGGCCTATAGCAATCAGCCCCAGCATTTT
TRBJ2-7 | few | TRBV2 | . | CASSETGLGYEQYF | TGTGCCAGCAGTGAAACAGGGCTCGGGTACGAGCAGTACTTC